These 27 T cell receptor beta chains were all obtained from the same sample, sequenced in a study of OX40 agonist ivuxolimab in advanced cancers. Sequenced by immunoSEQ multiplex PCR; TCRdb stores in-frame clones only, minus some. The sample has about 69,000 clones; around four fifths are singletons. The source material was CD4+ or CD8+ T cells sorted from blood, sampled in a trial of the OX40 agonist ivuxolimab. The receptors shown here come from an adult with an advanced solid tumor such as melanoma, head and neck, liver or kidney cancer.

The genes are TRBV11-2 and TRBJ2-3; the match to TRBD2 covers 8 bases. CDR1 is SGHAT and CDR2 is FQNNGV in the germline V gene. Trimming cost V 8 bases and J 2 bases; bases outside gene matches: 6. The length of the CDR3 is 14 residues. The CDR3 nucleotides are TGTGCCAGCTCTGGGCGGGGGGCCACAGATACGCAGTATTTT. This gives the protein CASSGRGATDTQYF.

The gene calls are TRBV19 and TRBJ2-1, with no clear D. Germline CDR1 LNHDA, CDR2 SQIVND (reference sequence). The CDR3 totals 11 residues. V was pared by 5 bases and J by 16 bases, with 15 bases between. The CDR3 sequence is CASSWSFSLFF. The CDR3 DNA reads TGTGCCAGTAGTTGGTCCTTTAGTCTATTCTTC.

The gene calls are TRBV25-1 and TRBJ1-3; D not certain. The CDR3 runs 16 residues. Trimming removed 3 bases at V and 0 bases at J, with 12 bases between. The germline gives CDR1 MGHDK, CDR2 SYGVNS. CDR3 nucleotides: TGTGCCAGCAGTGACCCCACGGGAAACTCTGGAAACACCATATATTTT. Protein sequence: CASSDPTGNSGNTIYF.

The rearrangement links TRBV4-2 to TRBJ2-7; possibly TRBD1 for D (6 bases). With 4 bases removed from V and 2 bases from J, the gap between germline ends came to 15 bases. CDR1 LGHNA and CDR2 YNFKEQ come from the germline V gene. This CDR3 is built from 15 residues. This CDR3 is CASSPRDTNPYEQYF. The CDR3 DNA reads as TGTGCCAGCAGCCCCCGGGACACCAACCCCTACGAGCAGTACTTC.

J is TRBJ1-3 and V is TRBV7-8, with a tentative D call TRBD1 (5 bases). CDR1 is SGHVS and CDR2 is FQNEAQ in the germline V gene. CDR3 length: 15 residues. Trimming stripped 4 bases from V and 4 bases from J, with 14 bases between. CDR3 residues: CASSSVGVGGNTIYF. The CDR3 DNA is TGTGCCAGCAGCTCTGTGGGGGTAGGGGGAAACACCATATATTTT.

This chain joins TRBV4-1 and TRBJ1-4, with D uncertain. V was pared by 4 bases and J by 0 bases, with 9 bases between. The CDR3 spans 15 residues. Germline CDR1 and CDR2: MGHRA and YSYEKL. The CDR3 sequence is CASSRQSSTNEKLFF. The CDR3, as DNA: TGCGCCAGCAGCCGTCAGAGCTCAACTAATGAAAAACTGTTTTTT.

The rearrangement links TRBV5-1 to TRBJ2-1, with D perhaps TRBD2 (5 bases). The V gene's germline CDR1 is SGHRS and CDR2 YFSETQ. V gave up 2 bases and J gave up 2 bases, with 11 bases separating them. The CDR3 extends over 15 amino acids. CDR3 sequence: CASSFPEGTYNEQFF. CDR3 DNA sequence: TGCGCCAGCAGCTTCCCTGAGGGTACCTACAATGAGCAGTTCTTC.

This rearrangement joins TRBV2 to TRBJ2-7; D is unclear. Deletions cut 4 bases from V and 4 bases from J, with 14 bases between. Germline V gene lookup returns CDR1 SNHLY and CDR2 FYNNEI. The CDR3 covers 14 residues. This chain's CDR3 is CASSVTRYAYEQYF. In DNA, the CDR3 is TGTGCCAGCAGTGTGACCCGATACGCGTACGAGCAGTACTTC.

The chain employs TRBV2 and TRBJ2-2; D might be TRBD1 or TRBD2, each matching 6 bases. The CDR3 sequence is 15 residues long. Germline assignment: CDR1 SNHLY and CDR2 FYNNEI. Trimming removed 4 bases from V and 6 bases from J, with 15 bases in between. The CDR3 DNA follows: TGTGCCAGCAGTGCTTCCCGGGGGCGGGCCGGGGAGCTGTTTTTT. The encoded protein is CASSASRGRAGELFF.

The V and J genes are TRBV4-1 and TRBJ2-4; D unclear. The length of the CDR3 is 13 residues. Trimming shortened V by 8 bases and J by 1 base, and 9 bases separated the two germline ends. The V gene's germline CDR1 is MGHRA and CDR2 YSYEKL. The DNA of the CDR3 is TGCGCCAGCTGGTCGGCGGCCAAAAACATTCAGTACTTC. This sequence encodes CASWSAAKNIQYF.

The CDR3 DNA reads TGTGCCAGCAGTTTCGGGACCGGGTGGTACTATGGCTACACCTTC. Translating it yields CASSFGTGWYYGYTF. The chain links TRBV6-5 to TRBJ1-2; tentative D call: TRBD1 (5 bases). V was pared by 4 bases and J by 3 bases, with 15 bases between. This CDR3 is built from 15 residues. Germline V CDR1 and CDR2: MNHEY, SVGAGI.

This chain links TRBV18 with TRBJ1-1, with 7 bases that match TRBD1. The CDR3 sequence is 15 residues long. V shed 1 base, J shed 1 base, and the junction held 3 bases outside the gene matches. Germline CDR1 and CDR2: KGHSH and LQKENI. The CDR3 DNA follows: TGTGCCAGCTCACCACAGACAGGGAGGAACACTGAAGCTTTCTTT. It translates to CASSPQTGRNTEAFF.

This CDR3 is CASSSSGYEQYF. For the CDR3, the DNA is TGCGCCAGCAGTAGTAGCGGATACGAGCAGTACTTC. The chain uses TRBV10-2 and TRBJ2-7; a possible D gene is TRBD2 (6 bases). This CDR3 contains 12 residues. The germline CDR1 and CDR2 sequences are WSHSY and SAAADI. V was clipped by 5 bases and J by 4 bases, with 9 bases between them.

This clone was seen once. V is TRBV7-9 and J is TRBJ2-2, with D possibly being TRBD2 (6 bases). The CDR3 has 15 residues. CDR1 is SEHNR and CDR2 is FQNEAQ in the germline V gene (reference sequence). Trimming removed 4 bases at V and 3 bases at J, with 12 bases between. CDR3 nucleotides: TGTGCCAGCAGCTCCGGGGGACTGCACACCGGGGAGCTGTTTTTT. As protein: CASSSGGLHTGELFF.

The chain employs TRBV5-8 and TRBJ1-3, with D maybe TRBD1 (5 bases). V lost 0 bases and J 1 base, leaving 8 bases between the germline ends. This CDR3 has 15 amino acids. Germline assignment: CDR1 SGHTS and CDR2 YDEGEE. Written as DNA, the CDR3 is TGTGCCAGCAGCTTGGATGGGGGGTCTGGAAACACCATATATTTT. This translates into CASSLDGGSGNTIYF.

This clone was seen a single time. The CDR3 loop is CASSLDLSGRGREQFF. For the CDR3, the DNA is TGCGCCAGCAGCTTGGACCTTAGCGGGAGAGGGCGCGAGCAGTTCTTC. The rearrangement joins TRBV5-1 to TRBJ2-1; 9 nucleotides match TRBD2. The CDR3 totals 16 residues. V shed 0 bases, J shed 10 bases, and the junction held 11 bases outside the gene matches. Germline loops: CDR1 SGHRS, CDR2 YFSETQ.

The CDR3 region is CASSLEGGKGTDTQYF. DNA of the CDR3: TGCGCCAGCAGCTTAGAGGGGGGCAAAGGCACAGATACGCAGTATTTT. The chain carries TRBV5-1 and TRBJ2-3; D possibly uses TRBD1 or TRBD2 (6 bases each). V was clipped by 2 bases and J by 1 base, with 14 bases between them. The germline V gene has CDR1 SGHRS and CDR2 YFSETQ. The CDR3 spans 16 residues. Full variable domain (rest looked up from reference TRBV5-1 and TRBJ2-3): KAGVTQTPRYLIKTRGQQVTLSCSPISGHRSVSWYQQTPGQGLQFLFEYFSETQRNKGNFPGRFSGRQFSNSRSEMNVSTLELGDSALYLCASSLEGGKGTDTQYFGPGTRLTVL.

In its sample, this clone was seen a few times. The V call is TRBV2, the J call TRBJ2-7; a possible D gene is TRBD1 (5 bases). CDR1 and CDR2 from the germline V gene are SNHLY and FYNNEI. This CDR3 spans 12 amino acids. V was cut by 5 bases and J by 5 bases, with 10 bases left in between. For the CDR3, the DNA is TGTGCCAGCAGTAAGGGGCTAAACGAGCAGTACTTC. It encodes CASSKGLNEQYF.

The genes are TRBV12-5 and TRBJ2-3, with TRBD1 as a possible D gene (6 bases). The V and J ends lost 6 bases and 2 bases respectively, with 15 bases between them. Germline V gene sequence: CDR1 LGHNT, CDR2 FRNRAP. CDR3 length: 15 residues. In nucleotides, the CDR3 is TGTGCTAGTGGCCCTCGGACAGCCCACACAGATACGCAGTATTTT. Its translation: CASGPRTAHTDTQYF.

The rearrangement links TRBV29-1 to TRBJ2-1, with 13 positions matching TRBD2. V lost 7 bases and J lost 5; bases outside the gene matches: 5. Germline V gene sequence: CDR1 SQVTM, CDR2 ANQGSEA. This CDR3 comprises 14 residues. CDR3 loop: CSGGLAGRNNEQFF. As DNA, the CDR3 is TGCAGCGGGGGACTAGCGGGGCGAAACAATGAGCAGTTCTTC.

The chain recombines TRBV16 with TRBJ2-7; D might be TRBD2 (5 bases). Germline V lookup: CDR1 KGHSY, CDR2 FQNENV. V was shortened by 4 bases and J by 0 bases, with 13 bases between the two germline ends. This CDR3 spans 15 amino acids. CDR3 bases: TGTGCCAGCAGCCTGTTAAGAGGGATCTCCTACGAGCAGTACTTC. Translated: CASSLLRGISYEQYF.

The V call is TRBV5-1, the J call TRBJ1-3; no firm D call. The V gene lost 2 bases and the J gene lost 0 bases, with 6 bases spanning the gap. The CDR3 sequence is 14 residues long. The germline CDR1 and CDR2 sequences are SGHRS and YFSETQ. The CDR3 here is CASSLTGSGNTIYF. CDR3 sequence (DNA): TGCGCCAGCAGCTTAACCGGCTCTGGAAACACCATATATTTT.

This chain joins TRBV2 and TRBJ2-2; unclear D gene. Trimming left V 5 bases short and J 4 bases short, with 11 bases between. Germline V gives CDR1 SNHLY, CDR2 FYNNEI. CDR3 length equals 14 residues. The CDR3 sequence is CASSRVASTGELFF. CDR3 nucleotides: TGTGCCAGCAGTCGGGTAGCATCCACCGGGGAGCTGTTTTTT.

The genes are TRBV4-1 and TRBJ2-1, with 9 bases matching TRBD2. Trimming removed 6 bases from V and 0 bases from J; junction bases left unmatched: 12. Germline CDR1 and CDR2: MGHRA and YSYEKL. This CDR3 spans 18 amino acids. The CDR3 DNA reads TGCGCCAGCAGGCCGGGACTAGCTGATTCAAGCTCCTACAATGAGCAGTTCTTC. Translation gives CASRPGLADSSSYNEQFF.

This chain joins TRBV27 and TRBJ2-2; D is unresolved. Trimming took 2 bases from V and 0 from J, leaving 16 bases between them. This CDR3 has 18 residues. From germline, CDR1 is MNHEY and CDR2 SMNVEV (reference sequence). Here the CDR3 reads CASSLRRLNFANTGELFF. As DNA, the CDR3 is TGTGCCAGCAGTTTACGGCGTCTTAACTTCGCGAACACCGGGGAGCTGTTTTTT.

The J gene is TRBJ2-5, the V gene TRBV29-1; D might be TRBD2 (6 bases). CDR1 is SQVTM and CDR2 is ANQGSEA in the germline V gene. The V and J ends lost 7 bases and 2 bases respectively, with 11 bases between them. CDR3 length: 12 amino acids. The CDR3, as DNA: TGCAGCGCTCGCGGGACTCAAGAGACCCAGTACTTC. Protein sequence: CSARGTQETQYF. Using reference TRBV29-1 and TRBJ2-5 for the parts outside the CDR3, the full variable domain is SAVISQKPSRDICQRGTSLTIQCQVDSQVTMMFWYRQQPGQSLTLIATANQGSEATYESGFVIDKFPISRPNLTFSTLTVSNMSPEDSSIYLCSARGTQETQYFGPGTRLLVL.

J is TRBJ2-5 and V is TRBV2; D unresolved. Per the germline V gene, CDR1 is SNHLY and CDR2 is FYNNEI. The CDR3 has 11 residues. V was trimmed by 4 bases and J by 6 bases, leaving 6 bases between them. In nucleotides, the CDR3 is TGTGCCAGCAGTGGGCCCCAGACCCAGTACTTC. This codes for CASSGPQTQYF.